A selection of T cell receptor beta chains follows, all from one sample in a study of CD8+ T cells in alopecia areata. Generated by immunoSEQ multiplex PCR, the TCRdb table keeps only in-frame clones and is missing some. The sample lists roughly 220,000 clones; over 60% were seen once. The material was CD4+ T cells sorted from blood, obtained around week 42, from a patient treated with tofacitinib. These receptors were taken from a human donor with alopecia areata. Each CDR3 is given with its conserved first and last residue. D genes are given only for firm matches. Where a row states a size, it is once, few, many or the class of an expanded clone; other rows omit it.

V	D	size	J	DNA	CDR3
TRBV7-6	-	few	TRBJ2-7	TGTGCCAGCAGCCTCTCTAACTCCTACGAGCAGTACTTC	CASSLSNSYEQYF
TRBV29-1	-	-	TRBJ1-2	TGCAGCGTGGTCCCACTCTCTAACTATGGCTACACCTTC	CSVVPLSNYGYTF
TRBV6-6	TRBD2	-	TRBJ2-3	TGTGCCAGCAGACCCCTAGCGGGGACAAGCACAGATACGCAGTATTTT	CASRPLAGTSTDTQYF
TRBV7-2	-	-	TRBJ2-1	TGTGCCAGCCCTCAGGTAGGGGCGTCCTACAATGAGCAGTTCTTC	CASPQVGASYNEQFF
TRBV5-1	-	-	TRBJ2-2	TGCGCCAGCAGCTTGGCCTCGGTGAACACCGGGGAGCTGTTTTTT	CASSLASVNTGELFF
TRBV2	TRBD1	once	TRBJ1-2	TGTGCCAGCAGTGATGGGACAGGGAATGGCTACACCTTC	CASSDGTGNGYTF
TRBV29-1	-	few	TRBJ2-6	TGCAGCGTGATAGGGGGTGCTGGGGCCAACGTCCTGACTTTC	CSVIGGAGANVLTF
TRBV29-1	TRBD1	-	TRBJ1-6	TGCAGCGTAGCGGACAGGGGTAATTCACCCCTCCACTTT	CSVADRGNSPLHF
TRBV13	TRBD1	-	TRBJ1-2	TGTGCCAGCAGCACCCGGACAGGGGGCTACTATGGCTACACCTTC	CASSTRTGGYYGYTF
TRBV7-2	TRBD2	-	TRBJ2-4	TGTGCCAGCAGCTTAGTAGCGGGGGGACTAGCCAAAAACATTCAGTACTTC	CASSLVAGGLAKNIQYF
TRBV7-9	TRBD1	few	TRBJ2-2	TGTGCTTGGACAGGGAGGCCTAGCACCGGGGAGCTGTTTTTT	CAWTGRPSTGELFF
TRBV30	-	-	TRBJ2-7	TGTGCCTGGAGGGGTTTCGTAGGGGCCGAGCAGTACTTC	CAWRGFVGAEQYF
TRBV4-3	TRBD2	-	TRBJ2-1	TGCGCCAGCAGCCAAGGACTAGCGGGGCGATACAATGAGCAGTTCTTC	CASSQGLAGRYNEQFF
TRBV14	-	-	TRBJ1-2	TGTGCCAGCAGCCAAGATGGGCAGGGTGGCGGCTACACCTTC	CASSQDGQGGGYTF
TRBV30	-	-	TRBJ2-1	TGTGCCTGGAAGGGTGACAGGTCCTACAATGAGCAGTTCTTC	CAWKGDRSYNEQFF
TRBV5-1	TRBD1	-	TRBJ2-2	TGCGCCAGCAGCAGGGACAGGCTCAACACCGGGGAGCTGTTTTTT	CASSRDRLNTGELFF
TRBV10-3	-	-	TRBJ1-6	TGTGCCACCGGACTTACAGGACAAAATTCACCCCTCCACTTT	CATGLTGQNSPLHF
TRBV29-1	-	-	TRBJ2-7	TGCAGCGTTGGGTTAGGTCCTTACGAGCAGTACTTC	CSVGLGPYEQYF
TRBV25-1	-	-	TRBJ2-1	TGTGCCAGCAGTGTCCTAGGGGGGGCCGCCTACAATGAGCAGTTCTTC	CASSVLGGAAYNEQFF
TRBV5-1	TRBD1	-	TRBJ2-7	TGCGCCAGCAGCCGGACAGGGGGTTTCTACGAGCAGTACTTC	CASSRTGGFYEQYF
TRBV29-1	-	-	TRBJ1-5	TGCAGCGTTGGGGACGATCAGCCCCAGCATTTT	CSVGDDQPQHF
TRBV4-2	-	-	TRBJ2-6	TGTGCCAGCAGCCAAGACCCTGCAGGGAGGTCTGGGGCCAACGTCCTGACTTTC	CASSQDPAGRSGANVLTF
TRBV5-1	TRBD1	-	TRBJ2-4	TGCGCCAGCAGCTATGACAGGGCCAACATTCAGTACTTC	CASSYDRANIQYF
TRBV14	-	few	TRBJ2-7	TGTGCCAGCAGCCAAGATGGCCAAATCTACGAGCAGTACTTC	CASSQDGQIYEQYF
TRBV29-1	TRBD1	-	TRBJ1-1	TGCAGCGTTGGACAGGGGGCGCCTAGTGAAGCTTTCTTT	CSVGQGAPSEAFF
TRBV4-3	TRBD2	-	TRBJ2-3	TGCGCCAGCAGCCAAGCTCTAGCGGGGGGACCCGCTGATACGCAGTATTTT	CASSQALAGGPADTQYF